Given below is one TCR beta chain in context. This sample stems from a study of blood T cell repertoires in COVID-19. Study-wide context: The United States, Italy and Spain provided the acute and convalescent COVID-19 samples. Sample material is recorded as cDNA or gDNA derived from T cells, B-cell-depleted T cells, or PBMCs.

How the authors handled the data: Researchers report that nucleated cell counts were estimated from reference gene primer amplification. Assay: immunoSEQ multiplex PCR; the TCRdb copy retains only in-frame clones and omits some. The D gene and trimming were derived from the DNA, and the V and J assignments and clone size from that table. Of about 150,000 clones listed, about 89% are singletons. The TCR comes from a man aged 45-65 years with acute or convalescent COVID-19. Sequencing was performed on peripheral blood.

The CDR3 DNA reads as TGTGCCAGCAGCCAGGACAGATACGAGCAGTACGTC. It encodes CASSQDRYEQYV. The chain recombines TRBV7-9 with TRBJ2-7, with D possibly being TRBD1 (6 bases). Germline CDR1 is SEHNR and CDR2 is FQNEAQ (reference sequence). This CDR3 contains 12 residues. V lost 5 bases and J 4 bases, leaving 9 bases between the germline ends.